This T cell receptor beta chain was retrieved from a study of Tregs in tolerant kidney transplant recipients. Using immunoSEQ multiplex PCR, the repertoire was profiled, and TCRdb retains in-frame clones only, with some absent. The sample carries over 50,000 clones, approximately 83% recorded once. Sequenced here: Tregs from blood, sampled before the transplant. The sequence was obtained from a human donor who received a combined kidney and bone marrow transplant.

The CDR3 reads CASSKGLHTGELFF. CDR3 DNA sequence: TGTGCCAGTAGTAAGGGACTCCACACCGGGGAGCTGTTTTTT. The chain has TRBV19 and TRBJ2-2; D possibly corresponds to TRBD2 (6 bases). Germline-derived CDR1 and CDR2 are LNHDA and SQIVND (reference sequence). V lost 4 bases and J 3 bases, leaving 9 bases between the germline ends. The CDR3 has 14 amino acids.